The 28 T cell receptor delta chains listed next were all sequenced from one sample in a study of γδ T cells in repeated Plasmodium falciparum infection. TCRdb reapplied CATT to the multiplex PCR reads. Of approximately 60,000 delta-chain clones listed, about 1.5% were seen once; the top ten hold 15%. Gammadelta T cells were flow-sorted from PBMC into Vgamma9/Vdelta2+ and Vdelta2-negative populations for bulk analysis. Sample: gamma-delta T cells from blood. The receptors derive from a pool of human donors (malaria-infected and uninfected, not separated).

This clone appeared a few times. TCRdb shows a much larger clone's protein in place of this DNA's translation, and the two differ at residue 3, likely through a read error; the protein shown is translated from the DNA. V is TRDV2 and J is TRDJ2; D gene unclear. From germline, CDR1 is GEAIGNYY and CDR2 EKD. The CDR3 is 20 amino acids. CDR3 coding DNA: TGTGCCTATGACACCGTGTTCCAGGGTGAAGGCGGTACGACAACAGCACAACTCTTCTTT. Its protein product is CAYDTVFQGEGGTTTAQLFF.

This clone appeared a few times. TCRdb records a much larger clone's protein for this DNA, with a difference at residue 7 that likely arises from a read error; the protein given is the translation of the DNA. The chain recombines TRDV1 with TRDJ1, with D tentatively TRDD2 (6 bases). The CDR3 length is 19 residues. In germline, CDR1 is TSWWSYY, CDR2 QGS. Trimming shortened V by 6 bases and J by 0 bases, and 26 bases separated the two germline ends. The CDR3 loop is CALGSSSPGHPAHTDKLIF. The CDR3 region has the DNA TGTGCTCTTGGATCTTCCTCCCCCGGTCATCCCGCCCACACCGATAAACTCATCTTT.

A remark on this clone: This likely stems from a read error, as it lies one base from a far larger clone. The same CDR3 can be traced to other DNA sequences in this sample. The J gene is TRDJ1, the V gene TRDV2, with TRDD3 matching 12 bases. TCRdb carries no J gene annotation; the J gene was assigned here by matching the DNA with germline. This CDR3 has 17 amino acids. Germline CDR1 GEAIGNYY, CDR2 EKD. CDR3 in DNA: TGTGCCTGTGACACCGTCCCTACTGGGGGATACACTGATAAACTCATCTTT. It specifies CACDTVPTGGYTDKLIF.

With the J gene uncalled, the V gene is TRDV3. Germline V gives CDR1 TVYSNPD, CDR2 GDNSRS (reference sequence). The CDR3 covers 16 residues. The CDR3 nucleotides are TGTGCCTTTAGGGTCTCTTCCTCCCACTTACTGGTGACGGACATCTTT. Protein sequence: CAFRVSSSHLLVTDIF.

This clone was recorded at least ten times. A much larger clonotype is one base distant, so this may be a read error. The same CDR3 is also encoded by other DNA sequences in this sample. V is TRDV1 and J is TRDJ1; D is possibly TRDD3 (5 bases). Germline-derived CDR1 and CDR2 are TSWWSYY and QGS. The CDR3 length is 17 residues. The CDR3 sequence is CALGERKGAQYTDKLIF. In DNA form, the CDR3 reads TGCGCTCTTGGGGAACGCAAGGGAGCCCAGTACACCGATAAACTCATCTTT.

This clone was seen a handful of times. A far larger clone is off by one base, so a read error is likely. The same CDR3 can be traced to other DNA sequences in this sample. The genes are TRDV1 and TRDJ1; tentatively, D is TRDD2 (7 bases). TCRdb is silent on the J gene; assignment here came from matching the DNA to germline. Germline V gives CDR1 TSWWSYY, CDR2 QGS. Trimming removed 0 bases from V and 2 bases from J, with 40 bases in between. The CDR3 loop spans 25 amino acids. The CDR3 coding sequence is TGTGCTCTTGGGGAACTACAAAGGTATGTCTTCCTAGCTCCTACTGGGAACTATACTACCGATAAACTCATCTTT. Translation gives CALGELQRYVFLAPTGNYTTDKLIF.

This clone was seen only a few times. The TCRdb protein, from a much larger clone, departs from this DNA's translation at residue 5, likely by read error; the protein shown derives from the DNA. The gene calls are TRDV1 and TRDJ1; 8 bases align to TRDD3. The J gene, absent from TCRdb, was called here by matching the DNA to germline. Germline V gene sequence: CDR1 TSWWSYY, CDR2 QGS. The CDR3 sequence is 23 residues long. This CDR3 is CALGKLGLRPNVLGAMYTDKLIF. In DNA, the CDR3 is TGTGCTCTTGGGAAACTGGGACTACGCCCTAACGTACTGGGGGCTATGTACACCGATAAACTCATCTTT.

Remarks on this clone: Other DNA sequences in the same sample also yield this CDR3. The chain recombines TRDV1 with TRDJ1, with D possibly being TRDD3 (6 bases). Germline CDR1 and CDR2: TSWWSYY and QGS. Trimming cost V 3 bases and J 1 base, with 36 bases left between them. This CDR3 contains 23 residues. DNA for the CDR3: TGTGCTCTTGGGGACCGGGGGCGGCCTTGGAGCATACTGGGAGATACGTCCACCGATAAACTCATCTTT. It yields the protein CALGDRGRPWSILGDTSTDKLIF.

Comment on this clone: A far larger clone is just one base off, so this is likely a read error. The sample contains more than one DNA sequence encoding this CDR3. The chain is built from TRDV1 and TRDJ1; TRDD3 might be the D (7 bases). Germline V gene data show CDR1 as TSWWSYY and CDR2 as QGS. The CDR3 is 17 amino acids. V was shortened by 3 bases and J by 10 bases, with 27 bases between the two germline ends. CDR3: CALGEPSPSLGEARLIF. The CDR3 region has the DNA TGTGCTCTTGGGGAGCCTTCCCCCTCTTTGGGGGAGGCCAGACTCATCTTT.

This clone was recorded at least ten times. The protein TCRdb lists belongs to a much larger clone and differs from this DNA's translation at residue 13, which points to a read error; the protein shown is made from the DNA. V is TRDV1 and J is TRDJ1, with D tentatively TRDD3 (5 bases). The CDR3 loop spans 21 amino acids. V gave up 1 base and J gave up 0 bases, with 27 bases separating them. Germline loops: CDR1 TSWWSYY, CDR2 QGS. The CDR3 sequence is CALGERPFFPLLPGDTDKLIF. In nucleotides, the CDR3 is TGTGCTCTTGGGGAACGGCCCTTTTTCCCACTTTTACCGGGGGACACCGATAAACTCATCTTT.

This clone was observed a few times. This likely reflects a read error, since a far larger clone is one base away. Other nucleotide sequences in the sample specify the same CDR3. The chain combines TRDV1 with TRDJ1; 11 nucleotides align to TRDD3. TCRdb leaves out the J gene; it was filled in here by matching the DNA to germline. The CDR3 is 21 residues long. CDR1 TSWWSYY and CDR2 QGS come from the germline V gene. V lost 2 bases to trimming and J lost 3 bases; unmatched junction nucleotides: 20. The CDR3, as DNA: TGTGCTCTTGGGGAAAGTATCCTACAAAATATTTGGGGGATACGCGCCGATAAACTCATCTTT. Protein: CALGESILQNIWGIRADKLIF.

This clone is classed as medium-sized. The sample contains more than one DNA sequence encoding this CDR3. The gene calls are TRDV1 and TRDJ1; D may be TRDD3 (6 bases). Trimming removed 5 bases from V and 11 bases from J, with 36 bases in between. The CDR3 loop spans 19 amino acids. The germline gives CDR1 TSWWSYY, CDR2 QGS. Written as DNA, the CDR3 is TGTGCTCTTGGGTCATTCGCCCCCCTACTGGGACGACCTCGTTTTAAGCTCATCTTT. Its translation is CALGSFAPLLGRPRFKLIF.

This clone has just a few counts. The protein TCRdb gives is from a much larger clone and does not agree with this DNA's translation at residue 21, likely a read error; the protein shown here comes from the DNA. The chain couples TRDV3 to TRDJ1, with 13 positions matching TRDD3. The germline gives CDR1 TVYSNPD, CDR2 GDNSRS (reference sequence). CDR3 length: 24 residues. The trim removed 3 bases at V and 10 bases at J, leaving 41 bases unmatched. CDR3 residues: CALPMSPSTGGYAYPKTYTDRLIF. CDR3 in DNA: TGTGCCTTACCAATGTCCCCCTCAACTGGGGGATACGCGTATCCAAAAACGTACACCGACAGACTCATCTTT. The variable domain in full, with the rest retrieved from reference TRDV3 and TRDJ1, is CDKVTQSSPDQTVASGSEVVLLCTYDTVYSNPDLFWYRIRPDYSFQFVFYGDNSRSEGADFTQGRFSVKHILTQKAFHLVISPVRTEDSATYYCALPMSPSTGGYAYPKTYTDRLIFGKGTRVTVEP.

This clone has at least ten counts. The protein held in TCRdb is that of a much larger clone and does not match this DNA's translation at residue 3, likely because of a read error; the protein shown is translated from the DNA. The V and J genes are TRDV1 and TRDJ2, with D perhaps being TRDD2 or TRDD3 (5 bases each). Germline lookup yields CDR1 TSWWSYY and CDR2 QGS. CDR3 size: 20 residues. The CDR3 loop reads CAIGEPLLSGIYDETAQLFF. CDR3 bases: TGTGCTATTGGGGAACCTCTCCTAAGTGGGATTTACGATGAGACAGCACAACTCTTCTTT.

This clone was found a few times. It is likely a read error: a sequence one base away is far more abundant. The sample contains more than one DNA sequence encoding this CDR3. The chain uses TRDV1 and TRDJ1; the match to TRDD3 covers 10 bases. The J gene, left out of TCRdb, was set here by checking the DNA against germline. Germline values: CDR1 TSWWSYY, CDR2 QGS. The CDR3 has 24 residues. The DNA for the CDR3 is TGTGCTCTCGGGGAATTAGCCTCCGATACTGGGGGATGCCGGATTAGGAGAGGCACCGATAAACTCATCTTT. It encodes CALGELASDTGGCRIRRGTDKLIF.

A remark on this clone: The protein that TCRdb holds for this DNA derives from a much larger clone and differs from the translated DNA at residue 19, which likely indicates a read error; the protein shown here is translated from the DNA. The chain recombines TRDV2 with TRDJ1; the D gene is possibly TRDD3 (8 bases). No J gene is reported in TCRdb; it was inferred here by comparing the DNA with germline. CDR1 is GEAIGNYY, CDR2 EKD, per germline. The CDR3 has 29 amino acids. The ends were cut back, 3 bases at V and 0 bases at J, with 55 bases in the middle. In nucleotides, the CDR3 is TGTGCCTGTGACCCTATGCGGACCGACGCCCGTTCCTACGACGGGGGGGGGGATATGCGAAACCAGTACACCGATAAACTCATCTTT. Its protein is CACDPMRTDARSYDGGGDMRNQYTDKLIF.

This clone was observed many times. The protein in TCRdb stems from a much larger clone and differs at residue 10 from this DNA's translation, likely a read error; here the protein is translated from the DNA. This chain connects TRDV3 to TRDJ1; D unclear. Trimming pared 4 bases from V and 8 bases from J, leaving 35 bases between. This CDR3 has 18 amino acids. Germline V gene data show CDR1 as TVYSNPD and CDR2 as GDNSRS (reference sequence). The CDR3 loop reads CAYHFPPPYRTRWEKLIF. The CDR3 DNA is TGTGCCTATCATTTCCCCCCGCCTTACCGGACTCGGTGGGAAAAACTCATCTTT.

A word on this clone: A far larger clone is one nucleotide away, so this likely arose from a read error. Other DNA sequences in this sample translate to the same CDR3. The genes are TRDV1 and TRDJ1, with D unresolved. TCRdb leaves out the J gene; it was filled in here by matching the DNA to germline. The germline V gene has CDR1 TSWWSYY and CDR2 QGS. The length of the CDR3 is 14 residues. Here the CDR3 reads CALDAQGYTDKLIF. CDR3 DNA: TGCGCTCTTGACGCTCAAGGGTACACCGATAAACTCATCTTT.

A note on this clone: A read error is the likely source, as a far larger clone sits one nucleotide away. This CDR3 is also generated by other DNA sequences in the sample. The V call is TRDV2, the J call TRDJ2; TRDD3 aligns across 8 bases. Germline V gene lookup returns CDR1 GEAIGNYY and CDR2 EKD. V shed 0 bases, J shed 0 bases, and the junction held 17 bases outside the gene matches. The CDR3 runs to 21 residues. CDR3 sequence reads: CACDTGTVAYWGGPLTAQLFF. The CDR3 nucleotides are TGTGCCTGTGACACCGGTACGGTGGCGTACTGGGGGGGCCCTTTGACAGCACAACTCTTCTTT.

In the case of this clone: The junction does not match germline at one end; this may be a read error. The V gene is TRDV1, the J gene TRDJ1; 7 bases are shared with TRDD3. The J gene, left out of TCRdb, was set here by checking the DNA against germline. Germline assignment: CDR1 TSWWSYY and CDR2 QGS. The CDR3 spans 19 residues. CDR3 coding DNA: TGCTCTGGGGCAATACCGGGGGATTTAAAAGGGCGTAAGACCGATAAACTCATCTTT. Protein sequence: CSGAIPGDLKGRKTDKLIF.

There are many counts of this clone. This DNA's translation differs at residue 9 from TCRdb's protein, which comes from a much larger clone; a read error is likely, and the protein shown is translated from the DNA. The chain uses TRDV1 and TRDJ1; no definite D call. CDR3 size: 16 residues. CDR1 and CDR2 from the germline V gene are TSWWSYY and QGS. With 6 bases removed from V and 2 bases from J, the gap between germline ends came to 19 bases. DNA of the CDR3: TGTGCTCTTGGACTAACCGTCTACCGGGCTACCGATAAACTCATCTTT. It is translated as CALGLTVYRATDKLIF.

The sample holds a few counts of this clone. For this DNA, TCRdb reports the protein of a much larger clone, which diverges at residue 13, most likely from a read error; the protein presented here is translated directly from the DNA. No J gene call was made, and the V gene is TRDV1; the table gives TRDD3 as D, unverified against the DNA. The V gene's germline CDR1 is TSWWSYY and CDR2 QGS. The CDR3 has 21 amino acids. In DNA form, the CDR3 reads TGTGCTCTTGGGGAACTTACGATGAGGCATCAATCGCACTGGGGGATTTCGGGGCTCATCTTT. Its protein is CALGELTMRHQSHWGISGLIF.

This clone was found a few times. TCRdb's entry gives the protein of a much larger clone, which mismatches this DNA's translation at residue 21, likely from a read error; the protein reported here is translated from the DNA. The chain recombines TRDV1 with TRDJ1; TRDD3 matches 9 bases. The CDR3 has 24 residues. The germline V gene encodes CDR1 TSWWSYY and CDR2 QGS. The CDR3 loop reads CALGELEPSWLGDGYVVYTDRLIF. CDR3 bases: TGTGCTCTTGGGGAACTAGAGCCGAGTTGGCTGGGGGATGGGTATGTGGTGTACACCGATAGACTCATCTTT.

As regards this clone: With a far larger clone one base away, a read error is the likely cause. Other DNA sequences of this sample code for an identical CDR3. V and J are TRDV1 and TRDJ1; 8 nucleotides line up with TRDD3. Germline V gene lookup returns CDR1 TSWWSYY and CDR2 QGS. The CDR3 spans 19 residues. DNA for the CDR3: TGCGCTCTTGGGGTCGGGCCTCCGAGACTGGGGGGCTGTACCGATAAACTCATCTTT. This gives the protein CALGVGPPRLGGCTDKLIF.

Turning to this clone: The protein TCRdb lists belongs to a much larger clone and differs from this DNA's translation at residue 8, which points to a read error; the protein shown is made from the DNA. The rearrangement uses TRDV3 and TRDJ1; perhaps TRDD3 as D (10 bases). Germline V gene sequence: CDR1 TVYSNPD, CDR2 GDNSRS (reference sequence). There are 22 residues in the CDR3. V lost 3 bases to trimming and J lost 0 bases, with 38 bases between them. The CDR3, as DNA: TGTGCCTTGGGATCCTTCCTACCCTTTTGGGGTGGGGGATACCCGAACACCGATAAACTCATCTTT. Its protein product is CALGSFLPFWGGGYPNTDKLIF.

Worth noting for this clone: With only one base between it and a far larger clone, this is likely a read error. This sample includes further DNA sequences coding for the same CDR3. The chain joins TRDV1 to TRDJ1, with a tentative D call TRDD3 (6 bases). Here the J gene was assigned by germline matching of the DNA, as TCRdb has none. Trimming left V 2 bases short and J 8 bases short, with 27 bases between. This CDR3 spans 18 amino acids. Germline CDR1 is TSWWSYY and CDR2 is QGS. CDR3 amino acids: CALGEVAPLTLLGEKLIF. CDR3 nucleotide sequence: TGTGCTCTTGGGGAAGTGGCGCCCCTCACTCTACTGGGAGAGAAACTCATCTTT.

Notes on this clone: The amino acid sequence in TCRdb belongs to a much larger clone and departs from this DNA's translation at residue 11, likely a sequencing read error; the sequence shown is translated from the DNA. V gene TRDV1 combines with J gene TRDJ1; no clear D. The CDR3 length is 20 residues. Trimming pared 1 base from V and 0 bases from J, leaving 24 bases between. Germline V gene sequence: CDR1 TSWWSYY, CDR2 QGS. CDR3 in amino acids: CALGEPPEDLSQKYTDKLIF. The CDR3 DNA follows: TGTGCTCTTGGGGAACCCCCGGAAGACCTTTCCCAAAAGTACACCGATAAACTCATCTTT.

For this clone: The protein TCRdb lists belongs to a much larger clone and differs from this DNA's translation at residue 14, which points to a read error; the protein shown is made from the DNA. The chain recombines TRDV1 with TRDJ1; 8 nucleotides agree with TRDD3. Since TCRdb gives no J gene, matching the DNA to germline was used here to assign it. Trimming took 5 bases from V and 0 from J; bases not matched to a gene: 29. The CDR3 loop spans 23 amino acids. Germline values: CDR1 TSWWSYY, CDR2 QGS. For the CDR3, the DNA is TGTGCTCTTGGGAAGAGGGCCTTCCACCCTTACTGGGGGGTATTTCCGTACACCGATAAACTCATCTTT. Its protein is CALGKRAFHPYWGVFPYTDKLIF.